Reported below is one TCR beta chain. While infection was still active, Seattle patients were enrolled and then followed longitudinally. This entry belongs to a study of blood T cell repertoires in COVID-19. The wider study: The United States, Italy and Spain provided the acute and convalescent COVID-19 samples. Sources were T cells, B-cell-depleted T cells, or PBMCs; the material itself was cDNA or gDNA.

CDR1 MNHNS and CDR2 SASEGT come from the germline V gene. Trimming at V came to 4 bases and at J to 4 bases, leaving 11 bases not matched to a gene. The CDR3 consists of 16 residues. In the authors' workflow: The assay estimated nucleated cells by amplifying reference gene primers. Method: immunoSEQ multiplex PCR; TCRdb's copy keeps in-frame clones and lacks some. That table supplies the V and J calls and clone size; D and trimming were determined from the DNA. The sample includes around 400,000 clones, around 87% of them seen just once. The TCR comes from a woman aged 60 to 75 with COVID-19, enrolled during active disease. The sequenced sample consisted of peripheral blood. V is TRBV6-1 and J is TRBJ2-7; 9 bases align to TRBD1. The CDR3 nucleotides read TGTGCCAGCAGTGTTTATCCTGGACAGGGGCTTTACGAGCAGTACTTC. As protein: CASSVYPGQGLYEQYF.